Given below is one T cell receptor (beta chain) in context. The CDR3 length is 14 residues. The germline V gene encodes CDR1 MNHEY and CDR2 SVGEGT. The junction had 8 bases not matched to a gene; V was cut back by 6 bases and J by 6 bases. TCRdb ran MiXCR on the RT-PCR reads and lists one entry per CDR3 protein. The sample lists 550,000 to 750,000 distinct CDR3 sequences; over 12% were seen once. The source material was memory CD4+ T cells from blood. This chain uses TRBV6-2 or TRBV6-3 with TRBJ1-5; 7 bases fit TRBD1. The clonotype originates from a female donor in good health, serving as a healthy control. The CDR3 is CASRRQGGGQPQHF. Written as DNA, the CDR3 is TGTGCCAGCAGAAGACAGGGAGGCGGTCAGCCCCAGCATTTT.